This T cell receptor beta chain was found in a study of molecular identifiers for immune sequencing clone quantification. At least ten counts were recorded for this clonotype. Its matching antigen is unknown. General study results and limits: Clones above 20 RNA copies held over 99% of effector molecules, under 1% in naive cells. Highly expanded clone sizes could be underestimated by identical TCR molecules that share a barcode.

Generation of bulk TCR libraries relied on previously described methods and listed TCR primers. TCRdb itself ran the PCR reads through MiXCR, one entry per CDR3 protein. The repertoire holds 250,000 to 350,000 distinct CDR3 sequences, with about 22% as singletons. Input for naive CD8 libraries was about 17,000 to 1,100,000 sorted cells; the RNA fraction used was 10%, 30% or 50%. The CDR3 has 15 amino acids. Per germline, CDR1 SGHTA and CDR2 FQGNSA. The ends were cut back, 2 bases at V and 0 bases at J, with 11 bases in the middle. The specimen was naive CD8+ T cells from blood, with Jurkat cell RNA spiked in. Regarding subset: FACS-sorted CD8+CD4-CCR7+CD45RA+ naive T cells. J is TRBJ2-7 and V is TRBV7-2; D unclear. This receptor was obtained from a human donor in good health. Some libraries in this study had Jurkat cell RNA spiked in. DNA for the CDR3: TGTGCCAGCAGCTTATTAGTCGCCCTCTCCTACGAGCAGTACTTC. Translating gives CASSLLVALSYEQYF. The whole variable domain, remainder taken from reference TRBV7-2 and TRBJ2-7, is GAGVSQSPSNKVTEKGKDVELRCDPISGHTALYWYRQSLGQGLEFLIYFQGNSAPDKSGLPSDRFSAERTGGSVSTLTIQRTQQEDSAVYLCASSLLVALSYEQYFGPGTRLTVT.